This TCR beta chain was observed in a study of blood T cell repertoires in COVID-19. The wider study: Some COVID-19 samples were acute and others convalescent; all came from the United States, Italy and Spain. Sources were T cells, B-cell-depleted T cells, or PBMCs; the material itself was cDNA or gDNA.

Data came from immunoSEQ multiplex PCR; TCRdb stores just in-frame clones and leaves some out. The sample contains about 120,000 clones, approximately 80% of which appear only once. This clone was seen more than once but under ten times. Germline lookup yields CDR1 ENHRY and CDR2 SYGVKD. V gave up 9 bases and J gave up 7 bases, with 12 bases separating them. The CDR3 length is 11 residues. The clonotype originates from a woman between 40 and 50 years old with acute or convalescent COVID-19. Source material: peripheral blood. V is TRBV10-3 and J is TRBJ1-2; D is perhaps TRBD1 (6 bases). The CDR3 reads CAIQGFGGYTF. CDR3 nucleotides: TGTGCCATACAGGGATTTGGTGGCTACACCTTC.